The T cell receptor beta chain described here comes from a study of radiotherapy plus CTLA-4 blockade in lung cancer. Study findings and constraints: An expansion of tumor-derived TCR clones occurred in blood after radiotherapy plus ipilimumab. Together with interferon-beta, which increased in serum after radiation, early dynamic changes in blood T cell clones were reportedly the best predictors of response.

Here immunoSEQ multiplex PCR was the method, and the copy in TCRdb shows in-frame clones only, minus some. Found here are 23,000 or so clones, around 70% of them singletons; the top ten hold roughly 3%. Focal radiation and CTLA-4 blockade (ipilimumab) were tested in chemo-refractory metastatic non-small-cell lung cancer patients. The CDR3 loop spans 14 amino acids. V lost 10 bases, J lost 1 base, and 8 bases stayed unmatched. CDR1 MNHEY and CDR2 SVGAGI come from the germline V gene. Turning to this clone: Its antigen is unknown.

Here the sequenced sample was peripheral blood, taken from a patient treated with radiotherapy plus ipilimumab. This receptor was taken from a human donor with non-small cell lung cancer whose response to radiotherapy plus ipilimumab could not be evaluated. This rearrangement joins TRBV6-5 to TRBJ1-1, with 8 bases fitting TRBD1. The CDR3: CATVQGAQNTEAFF. In nucleotides, the CDR3 is TGTGCCACCGTGCAGGGGGCCCAGAACACTGAAGCTTTCTTT.